This T cell receptor beta chain was identified during a study of cytotoxic CD8 clonotypes in ibrutinib-treated CLL (dated by TCRdb to the early 2020s). At the level of the whole study: The cohort was composed of ten to eleven relapsed/refractory and about 16 treatment-naive patients; IGHV unmutated status was identified in 17 patients. Patients were still on ibrutinib when every remission and progressive disease sample was collected. Responses were partial in approximately 24 patients and complete in 2; after median 68 months follow-up, roughly 14 stayed in remission and roughly twelve progressed. Longitudinal samples were available for about 30% of the roughly 86 trial participants. Cryopreserved peripheral blood mononuclear cells were collected at three points: before therapy, at response, and at either sustained remission or disease progression. The response samples were drawn at a median of approximately 12 months into treatment, with a range of roughly 6 to 40 months. On average, each sample yielded around 230,000 productive templates and under 95,000 productive rearrangements. Overall study outcomes, separate from this receptor: Clonality increased at ibrutinib response, stayed stable in sustained remission, and fell back toward baseline at progression. Sampling times were not matched between sustained-remission and progressing patients, and lymph node repertoires were not studied. Baseline clonality exceeded that of age-matched healthy donors and correlated strongly with circulating CD8+ T-cell counts. Public clonotypes were rare and either shrank or stayed stable during treatment, and the rise in clonality at ibrutinib response reflected expansion of private clonotypes.

In the paper's terms, the time point label means: about 11 months on ibrutinib. Roughly 2.2 micrograms of genomic DNA were extracted from cryopreserved PBMCs for TCR beta library preparation. Longitudinal blood samples from CLL patients receiving ibrutinib monotherapy were subjected to high-throughput TCR beta sequencing. The patients took part in an open-label, single-center phase 2 trial of ibrutinib monotherapy. Looking up the germline V gene yields CDR1 MDHEN and CDR2 SYDVKM. Relative to germline, V is 4 bases shorter and J is 5 bases shorter, with 24 bases between their ends. From the cysteine up to the phenylalanine, the CDR3 has a length of 17 residues. Solely the CDR3 DNA is kept, with 51 bases framed from the first base. Each clonotype received, on average, about 10x coverage in deep resolution sequencing performed on a MiSeq, where the target depth lay between 1 in 1 million and 1 in 200,000 T cells. TCR beta libraries were generated with the immunoSEQ hsTCRB Kit. As for the original processing: The data were analyzed with ImmunoSEQ Analyzer and ImmunoSEQ Data Assistant, and V, D and J gene assignments followed IMGT definitions. Clonality, with values ranging from 0 to 1, was calculated as one minus the normalized Shannon entropy of productive rearrangement frequencies. Only overrepresented clonotypes making up at least 0.05% of each patient's repertoire were included in the public clonotype analysis. Around 14 repertoires from age-matched healthy donors, obtained from immuneACCESS, served as clonality controls. TCRdb re-hosts the immuneACCESS table, in-frame sequences only. Its copies lack some clones; in the studies checked, an unresolved V gene accounts for under half of them, and the cause for the rest is not known. The DNA gave D and trimming, while V, J and clone size come from that table. This sample holds approximately 50,000 clones; roughly 70% were observed only once. The ten largest clones capture 43% of the sample.

This clone was seen a single time. Its antigen is not yet known. The input lacks base qualities; no much larger clone sits a single base away. In this chain, TRBV28 is recombined with TRBJ2-7, with the D segment possibly TRBD1 or TRBD2, each aligning over 5 bases. The material sequenced was PBMCs, taken after 12 months of ibrutinib treatment. This TCR came from a human donor with chronic lymphocytic leukemia. The bases read TGTGCCAGCAGTTCATTGAGGTTGGGGGTCCGTGTGGACGAGCAGTACTTC. The encoded protein is CASSSLRLGVRVDEQYF.